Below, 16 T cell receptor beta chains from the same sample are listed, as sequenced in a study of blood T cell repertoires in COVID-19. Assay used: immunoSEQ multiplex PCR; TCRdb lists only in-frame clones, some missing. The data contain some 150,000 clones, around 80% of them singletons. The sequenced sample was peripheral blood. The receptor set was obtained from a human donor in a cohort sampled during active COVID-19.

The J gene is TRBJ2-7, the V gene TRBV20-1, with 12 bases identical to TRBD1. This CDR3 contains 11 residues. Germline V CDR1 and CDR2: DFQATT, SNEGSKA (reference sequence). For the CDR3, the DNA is TGCAGGGGGACAGGGGGCGACGAGGGGTACTTC. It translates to CRGTGGDEGYF.

In nucleotides, the CDR3 is TGTGCCAGCAGCCAAGATCTCCCTAGCGGGGGCCTTACAGATACGCAGTATTTT. Protein: CASSQDLPSGGLTDTQYF. This chain connects TRBV4-2 to TRBJ2-3, with 10 bases aligning to TRBD2. Per germline, CDR1 LGHNA and CDR2 YNFKEQ. This CDR3 has 18 amino acids. Germline trimming cut 0 bases from V and 3 bases from J; bases unmatched to any gene: 9.

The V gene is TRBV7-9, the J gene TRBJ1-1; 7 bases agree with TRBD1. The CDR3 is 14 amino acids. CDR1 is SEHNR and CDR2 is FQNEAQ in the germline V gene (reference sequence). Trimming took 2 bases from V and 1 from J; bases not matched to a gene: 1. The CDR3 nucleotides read TGTGCCAGCAGCTTAAGACAGGGGAACACTGAAGCTTTCTTT. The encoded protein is CASSLRQGNTEAFF. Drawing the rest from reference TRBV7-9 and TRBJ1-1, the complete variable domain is DTGVSQNPRHKITKRGQNVTFRCDPISEHNRLYWYRQTLGQGPEFLTYFQNEAQLEKSRLLSDRFSAERPKGSFSTLEIQRTEQGDSAMYLCASSLRQGNTEAFFGQGTRLTVV.

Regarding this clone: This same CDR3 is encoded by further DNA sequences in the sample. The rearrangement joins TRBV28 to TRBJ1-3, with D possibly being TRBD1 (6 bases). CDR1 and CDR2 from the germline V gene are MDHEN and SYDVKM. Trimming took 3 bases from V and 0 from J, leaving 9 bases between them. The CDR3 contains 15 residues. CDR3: CASSFAGVSGNTIYF. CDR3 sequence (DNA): TGTGCCAGCAGTTTTGCAGGGGTCTCTGGAAACACCATATATTTT.

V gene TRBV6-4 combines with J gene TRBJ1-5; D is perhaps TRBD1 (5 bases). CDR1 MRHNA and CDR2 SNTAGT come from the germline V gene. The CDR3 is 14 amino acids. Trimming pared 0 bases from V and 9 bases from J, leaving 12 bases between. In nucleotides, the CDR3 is TGTGCCAGCAGTGACTCGGTAGGGGTAGGGCCCCAGCATTTT. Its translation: CASSDSVGVGPQHF.

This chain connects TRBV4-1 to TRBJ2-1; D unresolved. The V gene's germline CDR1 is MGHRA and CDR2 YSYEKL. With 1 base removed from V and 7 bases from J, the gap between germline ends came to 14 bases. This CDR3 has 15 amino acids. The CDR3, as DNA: TGCGCCAGCAGCCAAGGCGGCTGGTCTAGAAATGAGCAGTTCTTC. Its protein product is CASSQGGWSRNEQFF.

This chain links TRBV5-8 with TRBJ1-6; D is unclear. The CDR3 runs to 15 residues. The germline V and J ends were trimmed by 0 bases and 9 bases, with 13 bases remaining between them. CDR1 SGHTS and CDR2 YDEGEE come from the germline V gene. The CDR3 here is CASSLEPGSGSPLHF. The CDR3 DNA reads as TGTGCCAGCAGCTTGGAACCGGGATCCGGTTCACCCCTCCACTTT.

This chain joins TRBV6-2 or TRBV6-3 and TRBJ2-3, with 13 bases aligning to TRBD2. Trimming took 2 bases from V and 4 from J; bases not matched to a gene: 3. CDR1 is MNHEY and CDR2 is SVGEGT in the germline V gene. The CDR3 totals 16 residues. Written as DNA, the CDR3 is TGTGCCAGCAGTTACCCGACTAGCGGGGGGTCAGATACGCAGTATTTT. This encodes CASSYPTSGGSDTQYF.

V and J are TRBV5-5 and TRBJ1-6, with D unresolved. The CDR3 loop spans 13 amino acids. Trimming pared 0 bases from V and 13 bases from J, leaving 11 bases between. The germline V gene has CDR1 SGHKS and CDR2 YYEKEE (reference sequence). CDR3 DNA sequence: TGTGCCAGCAGCTTGGTCGACCGGGAGCCCCTCCACTTT. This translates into CASSLVDREPLHF.

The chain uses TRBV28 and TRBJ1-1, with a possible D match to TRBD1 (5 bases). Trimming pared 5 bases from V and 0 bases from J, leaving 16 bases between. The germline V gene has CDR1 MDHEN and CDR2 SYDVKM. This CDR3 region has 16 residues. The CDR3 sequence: CASSVPRRGVNTEAFF. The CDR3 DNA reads TGTGCCAGCAGTGTCCCCCGGCGGGGGGTGAACACTGAAGCTTTCTTT.

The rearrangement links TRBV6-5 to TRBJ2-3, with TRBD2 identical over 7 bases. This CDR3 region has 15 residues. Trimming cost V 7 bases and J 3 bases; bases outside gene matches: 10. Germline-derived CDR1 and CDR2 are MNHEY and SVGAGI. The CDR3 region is CASMSAGEITDTQYF. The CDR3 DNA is TGTGCCAGCATGAGTGCGGGGGAGATTACAGATACGCAGTATTTT.

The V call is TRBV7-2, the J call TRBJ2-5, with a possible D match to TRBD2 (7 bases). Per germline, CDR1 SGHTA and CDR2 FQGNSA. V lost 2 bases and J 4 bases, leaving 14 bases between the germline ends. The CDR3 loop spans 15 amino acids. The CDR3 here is CASSLLVGGPETQYF. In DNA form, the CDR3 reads TGTGCCAGCAGCTTACTGGTGGGGGGGCCAGAGACCCAGTACTTC.

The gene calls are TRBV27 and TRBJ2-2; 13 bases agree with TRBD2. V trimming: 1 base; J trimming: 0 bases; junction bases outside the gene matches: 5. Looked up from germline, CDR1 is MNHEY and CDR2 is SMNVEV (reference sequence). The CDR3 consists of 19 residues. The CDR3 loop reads CASSLFGLAGASNTGELFF. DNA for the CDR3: TGTGCCAGCAGTTTATTCGGACTAGCGGGGGCCTCGAACACCGGGGAGCTGTTTTTT.

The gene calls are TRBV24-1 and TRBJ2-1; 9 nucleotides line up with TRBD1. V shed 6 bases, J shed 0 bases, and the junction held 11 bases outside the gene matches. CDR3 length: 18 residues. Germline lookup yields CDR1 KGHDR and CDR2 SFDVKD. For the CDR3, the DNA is TGTGCCACCAGTTCGGGGGACAGGGCCTTCGGCTCCTACAATGAGCAGTTCTTC. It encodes CATSSGDRAFGSYNEQFF.

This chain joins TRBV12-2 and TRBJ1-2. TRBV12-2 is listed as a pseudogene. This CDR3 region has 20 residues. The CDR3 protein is CASRLAEDARTGAKDYGYTF. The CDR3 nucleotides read TGTGCAAGTCGCTTGGCCGAGGATGCCAGAACGGGAGCCAAGGACTATGGCTACACCTTC.

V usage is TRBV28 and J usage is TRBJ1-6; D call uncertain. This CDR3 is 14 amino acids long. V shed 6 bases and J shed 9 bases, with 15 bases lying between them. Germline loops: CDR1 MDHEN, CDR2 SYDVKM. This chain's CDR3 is CASSPRTARSPLHF. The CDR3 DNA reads TGTGCCAGCAGCCCCCGGACTGCTCGTTCACCCCTCCACTTT.